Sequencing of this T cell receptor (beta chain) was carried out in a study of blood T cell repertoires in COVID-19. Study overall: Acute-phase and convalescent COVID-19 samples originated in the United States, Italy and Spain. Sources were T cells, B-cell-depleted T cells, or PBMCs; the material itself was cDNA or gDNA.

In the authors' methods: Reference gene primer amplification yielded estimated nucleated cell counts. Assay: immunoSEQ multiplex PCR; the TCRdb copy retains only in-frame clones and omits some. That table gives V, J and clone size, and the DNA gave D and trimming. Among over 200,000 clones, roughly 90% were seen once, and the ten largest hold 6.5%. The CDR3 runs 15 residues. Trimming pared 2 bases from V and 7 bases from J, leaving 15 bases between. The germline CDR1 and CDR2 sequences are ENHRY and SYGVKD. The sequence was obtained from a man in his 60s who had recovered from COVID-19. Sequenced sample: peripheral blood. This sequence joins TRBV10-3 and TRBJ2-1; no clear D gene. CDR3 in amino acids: CAISEQKAWSNEQFF. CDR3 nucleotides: TGTGCCATCAGTGAGCAAAAAGCATGGTCGAATGAGCAGTTCTTC.